This T cell receptor (beta chain) was recorded in a study of CD8 T cells in ankylosing spondylitis (dated by TCRdb to between 2016 and 2019). With respect to the entire study: The study profiled T cell receptor beta repertoires in healthy donors and ankylosing spondylitis patients to find disease-linked TCR variants. In total, the full study cohort was made up of nearly 110 healthy donors and approximately 27 ankylosing spondylitis patients. Peripheral blood samples were taken, and synovial fluid was additionally collected from ankylosing spondylitis patients.

The CDR3 covers 12 residues, taking in both the cysteine and the phenylalanine. Only the CDR3 part of the read is kept: 36 bases, read in frame from the first base. Trimming takes 3 bases from V and 4 bases from J, and the germline ends sit 6 bases apart. Sequencer: Illumina HiSeq 2500. Quantitative 5'-RACE with molecular barcodes was used to prepare TCR beta libraries. The published analysis was carried out like this. A new computational method based on a probabilistic model of VDJ rearrangement was used to identify disease-linked TCR variants. Through fastp at Q25 and MiXCR, TCRdb rebuilt clones from the public reads, retaining in-frame beta chains. Rows with one shared CDR3 protein collapse into an entry with the most common genes and DNA. The V and J calls here are based on TCRdb, not the publication. The sample table lists about 150,000 distinct CDR3 sequences, 40% to 50% of them with a count of one. The top ten constitute 15% of the sample.

Synovial fluid samples were matched to blood samples from the same ankylosing spondylitis patients. This clonotype was seen only a few times. Its antigen specificity is not known. No base quality information exists; no much larger clone differs at one position. Results the study describes overall, beyond this receptor: A CD8+ phenotype was shown by the disease-linked clones, which were found at relatively low frequencies in peripheral blood. Blood from ankylosing spondylitis patients appeared to be characterized by a TCR beta motif made up of several highly homologous amino acid variants. Some of the motif variants had been reported before in the synovial fluid and blood of reactive arthritis patients, a finding that suggests common disease-initiation mechanisms. The disease-linked clones were reported to be significantly enriched in matched synovial fluid samples from ankylosing spondylitis patients.

Rearrangement joined TRBV12-3 or TRBV12-4 to TRBJ1-2, with the D gene uncertain. The specimen sequenced was synovial fluid, either unsorted or a sorted T cell fraction (not recorded which). This TCR was recovered from a male donor with ankylosing spondylitis. For the CDR3, the sequence is CASSFGRYGYTF. The nucleotide sequence reads TGTGCCAGCAGTTTCGGTCGCTATGGCTACACCTTC.